The 5 T cell receptor beta chains below all came from one sample that was sequenced in a study of tumor-infiltrating lymphocytes in glioblastoma multiforme. TCR beta libraries were built from RNA through three nested multiplex PCR rounds using modified ARM-PCR. A single record per CDR3 protein comes from TCRdb applying MiXCR to the multiplex PCR reads. The repertoire consists of approximately 15,000 distinct CDR3 sequences, with roughly 74% occurring once and the leading ten covering around 50%. Sequencing was performed on brain tumor tissue. These receptors all stem from a male donor with glioblastoma.

V usage is TRBV5-6 and J usage is TRBJ1-2, with TRBD1 matching over 7 bases. The CDR3 is 14 residues long. The germline gives CDR1 SGHDT, CDR2 YYEEEE. The V segment lost 4 bases and the J segment 4 bases; nucleotides outside the gene matches: 7. The CDR3 loop reads CASSPTGQIYGYTF. The CDR3 DNA sequence: TGTGCCAGCAGCCCAACGGGACAGATCTATGGCTACACCTTC.

Details on this clonotype: Without the conserved terminal phenylalanine or tryptophan, this CDR3 likely stems from a read error. The chain is built from TRBV11-1 and TRBJ2-3, with 12 bases aligning to TRBD2. CDR1 and CDR2 (germline): SGHAT, FQDESV (reference sequence). The CDR3 extends over 16 amino acids. The CDR3 coding sequence is TGTGCCAGCAACTTAGGACTAGCGGGAAGCACAGATACGCAGTATTTG. Translation gives CASNLGLAGSTDTQYL.

As for this clonotype: A read error may produce the germline difference seen at one junction end. The rearrangement uses TRBV7-9 and TRBJ2-2, with D perhaps being TRBD1 or TRBD2 (5 bases each). CDR1 is SEHNR and CDR2 is FQNEAQ in the germline V gene (reference sequence). The CDR3 is 12 amino acids. The CDR3 DNA follows: TGTGCCAGCAGCTTGGGGGACGGGGAGCTGTCCTTT. Amino acid sequence: CASSLGDGELSF.

The rearrangement links TRBV20-1 to TRBJ2-3, with 11 bases aligning to TRBD2. The CDR3 contains 17 residues. The V gene's germline CDR1 is DFQATT and CDR2 SNEGSKA (reference sequence). Germline trimming cut 0 bases from V and 1 base from J; bases unmatched to any gene: 6. CDR3 protein: CSARDPSGRKGTDTQYF. The CDR3 coding sequence is TGCAGTGCTAGAGATCCTAGCGGGAGGAAGGGCACAGATACGCAGTATTTT.

The chain recombines TRBV29-1 with TRBJ2-2; 8 nucleotides line up with TRBD1. Germline CDR1 SQVTM, CDR2 ANQGSEA. The CDR3 sequence is 15 residues long. V gave up 7 bases and J gave up 0 bases; unmatched junction bases: 7. CDR3: CSAWVQGANTGELFF. Here the CDR3 DNA reads TGCAGCGCTTGGGTACAGGGGGCGAACACCGGGGAGCTGTTTTTT.